A selection of T cell receptor beta chains follows, all from one sample in a study of early T cells in non-severe SARS-CoV-2 infection. TCRdb re-called the 5' RACE reads through MiXCR, storing one row per CDR3 protein. The table lists approximately 42,000 distinct CDR3 sequences, 6.1% of them singletons. Sequencing input: whole blood. These TCRs come from an adult who was a healthcare worker with PCR-confirmed SARS-CoV-2 infection or an uninfected control (not recorded which). The CDR3 runs from the conserved cysteine through the conserved F or W. The order of the fields is V gene, J gene, clone size, D gene, CDR3 protein, CDR3 DNA. The D gene is left open where the match is weak. A clone size is listed for some rows: how often the clone was seen (once, few, many), or a class if it is expanded.

TRBV20-1,TRBJ2-7,.,.,CSATGPIYEQYF,TGCAGTGCCACAGGGCCAATCTACGAGCAGTACTTC
TRBV5-1,TRBJ2-3,many,.,CASSLRASGGTDTQYF,TGCGCCAGCAGCTTGAGGGCCTCCGGCGGCACAGATACGCAGTATTTT
TRBV6-1,TRBJ2-3,few,.,CASTPSAGTLVRADTQYF,TGTGCCAGCACCCCATCCGCAGGGACACTGGTACGGGCGGATACGCAGTATTTT
TRBV11-2,TRBJ2-3,many,TRBD2,CASSLGPQAGISTDTQYF,TGTGCCAGCAGCCTAGGTCCTCAAGCGGGGATTAGCACAGATACGCAGTATTTT
TRBV20-1,TRBJ2-2,many,.,CSASRLLNTGELFF,TGCAGTGCTAGTAGGCTTTTGAACACCGGGGAGCTGTTTTTT
TRBV30,TRBJ1-3,many,.,CAWSVSAYSGNTIYF,TGTGCCTGGAGTGTATCGGCCTACTCTGGAAACACCATATATTTT
TRBV2,TRBJ1-6,many,.,CASCVGSRGNSPLHF,TGTGCCAGCTGTGTCGGTTCAAGAGGGAATTCACCCCTCCACTTT
TRBV5-1,TRBJ2-1,few,TRBD2,CASSLERGDEQFF,TGCGCCAGCAGCTTGGAACGGGGGGATGAGCAGTTCTTC
TRBV20-1,TRBJ2-7,few,.,CSASGTRSYEQYF,TGCAGTGCTTCCGGGACTCGATCCTACGAGCAGTACTTC
TRBV5-1,TRBJ2-7,many,TRBD1,CASSIDRGPIEQYF,TGCGCCAGCAGCATCGACAGGGGTCCCATCGAGCAGTACTTC
TRBV28,TRBJ2-1,many,.,CASRRSGRGTYNEQFF,TGTGCCAGCAGGCGGTCGGGCAGGGGAACCTACAATGAGCAGTTCTTC
TRBV4-2,TRBJ1-5,many,.,CASSLGDGYSNQPQHF,TGTGCCAGCAGCCTGGGGGATGGGTATAGCAATCAGCCCCAGCATTTT
TRBV20-1,TRBJ2-1,many,TRBD2,CSAQLAGGRNNEQFF,TGCAGTGCTCAACTAGCGGGGGGGCGCAACAATGAGCAGTTCTTC
TRBV3-1,TRBJ2-7,few,.,CASSQTPLGGAGSEQYF,TGTGCCAGCAGCCAAACCCCCCTAGGGGGGGCTGGTTCCGAGCAGTACTTC
TRBV9,TRBJ2-7,.,.,CASSPYERPYEQYF,TGTGCCAGCAGCCCCTACGAGAGACCCTACGAGCAGTACTTC
TRBV20-1,TRBJ1-6,many,.,CSARDRQSSYNSPLHF,TGCAGTGCTAGAGACAGACAGAGCTCCTATAATTCACCCCTCCACTTT
TRBV7-9,TRBJ1-5,many,.,CASSLRIESNQPQHF,TGTGCCAGCAGCTTGAGGATAGAAAGCAATCAGCCCCAGCATTTT
TRBV6-5,TRBJ1-6,few,TRBD1,CASGRTGLNSPLHF,TGTGCCAGCGGCAGGACAGGGCTGAATTCACCCCTCCACTTT
TRBV5-6,TRBJ2-3,.,.,CASSLLARDTQYF,TGTGCCAGCAGCTTACTAGCCCGAGATACGCAGTATTTT
TRBV28,TRBJ2-7,many,.,CASSYSQEQYF,TGTGCCAGCAGTTACAGTCAAGAGCAGTACTTC
TRBV6-5,TRBJ1-1,few,.,CASSLSNLNTEAFF,TGTGCCAGCAGTTTATCAAATCTGAACACTGAAGCTTTCTTT
TRBV6-4,TRBJ2-1,many,.,CASSDSDGGSEQFF,TGTGCCAGCAGTGACTCTGATGGGGGCTCCGAGCAGTTCTTC
TRBV10-1,TRBJ1-5,few,.,CASSAGGQGRKGNQPQHF,TGCGCCAGCAGCGCCGGAGGGCAGGGGAGGAAGGGCAATCAGCCCCAGCATTTT
TRBV5-4,TRBJ2-1,many,.,CASSLAATHNEQFF,TGTGCCAGCAGCTTGGCGGCGACCCACAATGAGCAGTTCTTC
TRBV30,TRBJ1-1,many,.,CAWSVTGMNTEAFF,TGTGCCTGGAGTGTAACAGGTATGAACACTGAAGCTTTCTTT
TRBV4-3,TRBJ1-2,.,.,CASSHAGTWSLYGYTF,TGCGCCAGCAGCCACGCAGGGACATGGTCTCTCTATGGCTACACCTTC
TRBV20-1,TRBJ1-2,many,TRBD1,CSAKRARGLYGYTF,TGCAGTGCGAAAAGGGCCAGGGGGCTTTATGGCTACACCTTC